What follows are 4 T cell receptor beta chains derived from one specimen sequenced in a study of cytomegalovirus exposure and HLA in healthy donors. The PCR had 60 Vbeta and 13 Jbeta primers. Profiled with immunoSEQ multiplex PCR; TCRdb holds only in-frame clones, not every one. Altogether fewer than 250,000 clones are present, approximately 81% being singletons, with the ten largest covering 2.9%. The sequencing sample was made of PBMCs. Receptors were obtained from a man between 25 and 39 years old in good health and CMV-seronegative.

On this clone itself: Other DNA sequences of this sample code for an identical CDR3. The CDR3: CASSLSGSNQPQHF. Here the CDR3 DNA reads TGTGCCAGCAGTTTGTCGGGGAGCAATCAGCCCCAGCATTTT. The gene calls are TRBV28 and TRBJ1-5; unclear D gene. V was clipped by 3 bases and J by 1 base, with 7 bases between them. The germline CDR1 and CDR2 sequences are MDHEN and SYDVKM. CDR3 size: 14 residues.

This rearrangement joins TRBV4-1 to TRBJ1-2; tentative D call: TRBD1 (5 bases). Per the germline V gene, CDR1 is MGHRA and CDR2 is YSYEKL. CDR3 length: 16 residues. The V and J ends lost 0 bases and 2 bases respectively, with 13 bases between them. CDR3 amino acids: CASSQEGQTYNYGYTF. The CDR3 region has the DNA TGCGCCAGCAGCCAAGAGGGGCAGACTTACAACTATGGCTACACCTTC.

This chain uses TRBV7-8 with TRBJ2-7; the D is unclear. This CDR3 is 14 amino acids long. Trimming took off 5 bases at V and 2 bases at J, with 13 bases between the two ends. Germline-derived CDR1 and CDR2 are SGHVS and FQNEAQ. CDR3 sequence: CASSLAEVTYEQYF. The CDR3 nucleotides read TGTGCCAGCAGCCTGGCAGAGGTTACCTACGAGCAGTACTTC.

The CDR3 DNA reads TGTGCCAGCAGCGGACTTCGGACAGGAACCTACGAGCAGTACTTC. Translated: CASSGLRTGTYEQYF. The chain recombines TRBV5-6 with TRBJ2-7, with 7 bases matching TRBD1. The J segment lost 2 bases and the V segment lost 4 bases, leaving 9 bases of the junction unmatched. CDR1 and CDR2 (germline): SGHDT, YYEEEE. The CDR3 totals 15 residues.